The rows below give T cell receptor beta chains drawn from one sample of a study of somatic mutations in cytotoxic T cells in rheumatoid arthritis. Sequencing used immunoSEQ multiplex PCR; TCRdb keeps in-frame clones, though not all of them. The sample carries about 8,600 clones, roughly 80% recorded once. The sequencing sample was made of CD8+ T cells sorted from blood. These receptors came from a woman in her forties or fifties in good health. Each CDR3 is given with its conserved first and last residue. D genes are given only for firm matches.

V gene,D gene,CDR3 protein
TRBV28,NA,CASIPTSQVQEKLFF
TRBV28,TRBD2,CASSLESGGGQETQYF
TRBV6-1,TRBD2,CASNIAGTPNEQFF
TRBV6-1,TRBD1,CASSEGAGGYGYTF
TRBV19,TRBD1,CASSGQGGLAEAFF
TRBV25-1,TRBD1,CASSATGGSEQYF
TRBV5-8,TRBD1,CASSLGQGVTEAFF
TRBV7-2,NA,CASSLVGVGGGENGYTF
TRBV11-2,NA,CASSPPRLARDSAYEQYF
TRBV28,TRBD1,CASSLGTGGAGFREQYF
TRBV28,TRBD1,CASSHGQGVLEQYF
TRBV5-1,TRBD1,CASSLAQTGDRGEAFF
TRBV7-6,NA,CASSPSGTYNEQFF
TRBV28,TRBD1,CASSYRQGVQPQHF
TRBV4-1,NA,CASSQDSGRSSYEQYF
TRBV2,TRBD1,CASSENGDRVYEQYF
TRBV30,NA,CAASDFYEQYF
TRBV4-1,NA,CASSQVPGYEQYF
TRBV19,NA,CASSIPTGTEAFF
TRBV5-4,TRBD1,CASSQIGTGLGYTF
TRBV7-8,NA,CASSSSQGYEQYF
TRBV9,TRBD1,CASSVTGGSGELFF
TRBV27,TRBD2,CASSGLASEQFF
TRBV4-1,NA,CASSYDSTYEQYF
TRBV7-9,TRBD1,CASRSRGTDTQYF
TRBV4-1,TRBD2,CASSQYSGGATDTQYF
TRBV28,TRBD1,CASRLPQGEAFF
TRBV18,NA,CASSLRAGLYEQYF
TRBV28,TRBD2,CASSLLAGLGSDNEQFF
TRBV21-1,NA,CAKSGGGNQPQHF
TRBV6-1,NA,CASSEGPEWAMNTGELFF
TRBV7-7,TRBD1,CASSPGTGAYEQYF
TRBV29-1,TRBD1,CSVVEQGANTGELFF
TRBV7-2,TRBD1,CASSLTGTGFYEQYF
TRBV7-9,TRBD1,CASSPGDRPVRNTEAFF
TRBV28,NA,CASSSNRVRAGEQYF